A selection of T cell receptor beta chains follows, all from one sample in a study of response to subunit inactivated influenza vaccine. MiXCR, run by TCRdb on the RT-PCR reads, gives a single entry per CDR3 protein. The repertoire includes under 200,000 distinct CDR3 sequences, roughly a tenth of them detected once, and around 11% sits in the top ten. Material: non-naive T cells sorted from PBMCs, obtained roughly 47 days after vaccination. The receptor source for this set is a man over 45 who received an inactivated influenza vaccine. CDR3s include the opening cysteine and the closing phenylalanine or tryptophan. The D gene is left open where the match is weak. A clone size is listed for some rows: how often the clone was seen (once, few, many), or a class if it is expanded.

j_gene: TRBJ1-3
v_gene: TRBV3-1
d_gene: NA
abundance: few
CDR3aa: CASSLGRRSGNTIYF
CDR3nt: TGTGCCAGCAGCCTAGGGCGTAGATCTGGAAACACCATATATTTT

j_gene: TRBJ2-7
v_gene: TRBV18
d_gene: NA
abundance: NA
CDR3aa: CASSPTAYEQYF
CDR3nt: TGTGCCAGCTCACCAACCGCCTACGAGCAGTACTTC

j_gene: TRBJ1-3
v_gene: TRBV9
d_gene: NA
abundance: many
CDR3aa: CASSAEDSYRGNTIYF
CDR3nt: TGTGCCAGCAGCGCTGAGGACAGTTATAGGGGAAACACCATATATTTT

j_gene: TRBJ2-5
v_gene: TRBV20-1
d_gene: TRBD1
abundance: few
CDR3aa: CSAGQGRGETQYF
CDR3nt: TGCAGTGCCGGACAGGGGAGAGGAGAGACCCAGTACTTC

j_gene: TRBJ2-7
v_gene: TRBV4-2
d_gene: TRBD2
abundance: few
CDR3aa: CASSQDLAAPHQEQYF
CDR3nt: TGTGCCAGCAGCCAGGACCTAGCGGCACCCCACCAGGAGCAGTACTTC

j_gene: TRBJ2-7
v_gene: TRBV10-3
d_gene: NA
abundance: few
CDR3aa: CAISVGLGGTYEQYF
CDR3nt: TGTGCCATCAGTGTGGGTTTAGGGGGTACCTACGAGCAGTACTTC

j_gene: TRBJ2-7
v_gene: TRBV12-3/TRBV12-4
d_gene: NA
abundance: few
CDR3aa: CASSLHNYEQYF
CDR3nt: TGTGCCAGCAGTCTCCATAACTACGAGCAGTACTTC

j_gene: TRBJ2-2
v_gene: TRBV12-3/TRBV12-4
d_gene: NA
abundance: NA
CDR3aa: CASSFAAGGELFF
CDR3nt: TGTGCCAGCAGTTTCGCGGCGGGGGGGGAGCTGTTTTTT

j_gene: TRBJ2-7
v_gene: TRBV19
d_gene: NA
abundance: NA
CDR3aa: CASSTAGTKTAYEQYF
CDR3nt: TGTGCCAGTAGTACCGCCGGGACAAAGACGGCCTACGAGCAGTACTTC

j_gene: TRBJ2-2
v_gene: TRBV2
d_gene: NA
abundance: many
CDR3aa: CASSTGNTGELFF
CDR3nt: TGTGCCAGCAGTACAGGGAACACCGGGGAGCTGTTTTTT

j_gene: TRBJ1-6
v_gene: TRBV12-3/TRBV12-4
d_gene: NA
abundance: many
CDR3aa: CASSPGVGASPLHF
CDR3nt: TGTGCCAGCAGTCCTGGGGTCGGGGCTTCACCCCTCCACTTT

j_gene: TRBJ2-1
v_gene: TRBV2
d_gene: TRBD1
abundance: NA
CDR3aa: CASSAGTLLTGNEQFF
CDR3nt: TGTGCCAGCAGCGCCGGGACGCTGCTGACAGGGAATGAGCAGTTCTTC

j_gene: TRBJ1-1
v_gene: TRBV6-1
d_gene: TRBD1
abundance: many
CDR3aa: CATLSLGQGLNTEAFF
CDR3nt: TGTGCCACCCTGAGCCTTGGACAGGGCTTGAACACTGAAGCTTTCTTT

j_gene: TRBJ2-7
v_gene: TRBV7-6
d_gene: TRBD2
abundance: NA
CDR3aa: CASSLSGTIAAYEQYF
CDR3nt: TGTGCCAGCAGCTTAAGCGGGACTATAGCTGCCTACGAGCAGTACTTC